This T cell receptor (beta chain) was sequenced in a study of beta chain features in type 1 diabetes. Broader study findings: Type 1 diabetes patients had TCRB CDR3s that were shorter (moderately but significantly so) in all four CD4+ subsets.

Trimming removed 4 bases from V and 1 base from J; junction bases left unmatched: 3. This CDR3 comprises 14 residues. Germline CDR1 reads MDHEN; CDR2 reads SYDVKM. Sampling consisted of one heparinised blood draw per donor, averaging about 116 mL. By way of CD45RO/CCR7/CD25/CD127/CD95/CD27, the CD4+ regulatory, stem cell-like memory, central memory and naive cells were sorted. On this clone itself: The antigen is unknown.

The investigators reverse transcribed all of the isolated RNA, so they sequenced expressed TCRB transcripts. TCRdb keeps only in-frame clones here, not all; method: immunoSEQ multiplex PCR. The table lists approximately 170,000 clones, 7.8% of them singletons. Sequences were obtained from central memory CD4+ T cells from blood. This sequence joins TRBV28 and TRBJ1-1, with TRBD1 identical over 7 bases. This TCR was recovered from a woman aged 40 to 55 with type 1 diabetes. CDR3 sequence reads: CASSWGQPNTEAFF. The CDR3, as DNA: TGTGCCAGCAGTTGGGGACAGCCGAACACTGAAGCTTTCTTT. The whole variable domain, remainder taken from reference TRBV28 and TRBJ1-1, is DVKVTQSSRYLVKRTGEKVFLECVQDMDHENMFWYRQDPGLGLRLIYFSYDVKMKEKGDIPEGYSVSREKKERFSLILESASTNQTSMYLCASSWGQPNTEAFFGQGTRLTVV.